The 11 T cell receptor beta chains listed next were all sequenced from one sample in a study of T cell changes during pregnancy in multiple sclerosis. Method: immunoSEQ multiplex PCR; TCRdb's copy keeps in-frame clones and lacks some. The sample has over 70,000 clones, approximately 89% seen once; the top ten hold around 2%. The specimen comprised peripheral blood, sampled in the first trimester of pregnancy. All receptors derive from a female donor in good health, enrolled as a control in a pregnancy study.

The chain employs TRBV5-1 and TRBJ2-7, with TRBD1 as a possible D gene (5 bases). The CDR3 covers 15 residues. V was trimmed by 1 base and J by 5 bases, leaving 16 bases between them. CDR1 and CDR2 (germline): SGHRS, YFSETQ. The CDR3 sequence: CASSLMAGPGNEQYF. CDR3 coding DNA: TGCGCCAGCAGCTTGATGGCAGGGCCAGGGAACGAGCAGTACTTC.

This clone turned up a few times. The chain combines TRBV11-2 with TRBJ1-1, with D possibly being TRBD1 (5 bases). Germline V CDR1 and CDR2: SGHAT, FQNNGV. With 6 bases removed from V and 0 bases from J, the gap between germline ends came to 11 bases. The CDR3 runs 14 residues. The CDR3 reads CASSQGWLNTEAFF. CDR3 DNA: TGTGCCAGCAGTCAGGGTTGGTTGAACACTGAAGCTTTCTTT. Variable domain in full (rest from reference TRBV11-2 and TRBJ1-1): EAGVAQSPRYKIIEKRQSVAFWCNPISGHATLYWYQQILGQGPKLLIQFQNNGVVDDSQLPKDRFSAERLKGVDSTLKIQPAKLEDSAVYLCASSQGWLNTEAFFGQGTRLTVV.

This rearrangement joins TRBV27 to TRBJ2-7, with D uncertain. Trimming removed 4 bases from V and 3 bases from J, with 7 bases in between. The CDR3 is 12 amino acids. Germline CDR1 is MNHEY and CDR2 is SMNVEV (reference sequence). DNA for the CDR3: TGTGCCAGCAGTTCCAACAGCTACGAGCAGTACTTC. Translated: CASSSNSYEQYF.

The gene calls are TRBV2 and TRBJ1-1; D is undetermined. Between the trimmed V and J ends, which lost 7 bases and 0 bases, there was a span of 9 bases. Germline V gene lookup returns CDR1 SNHLY and CDR2 FYNNEI. The CDR3 has 13 amino acids. CDR3 sequence (DNA): TGTGCCAGCACAGAAGAGGTGAACACTGAAGCTTTCTTT. Its protein is CASTEEVNTEAFF.

The gene calls are TRBV6-5 and TRBJ1-2, with 7 bases identical to TRBD1. Germline V lookup: CDR1 MNHEY, CDR2 SVGAGI. This CDR3 region has 13 residues. V was clipped by 6 bases and J by 6 bases; unmatched bases: 7. The CDR3 nucleotides read TGTGCCAGCAGGCAGGGGGTAGTTCATGGCTACACCTTC. Amino acids: CASRQGVVHGYTF.

V is TRBV2 and J is TRBJ2-1, with D tentatively TRBD1 (6 bases). Germline CDR1 and CDR2: SNHLY and FYNNEI. The CDR3 length is 13 residues. The V end was cut by 6 bases, the J end by 5 bases, with 11 bases between. The CDR3 is CASRRTADNEQFF. As DNA, the CDR3 is TGTGCCAGCAGGCGGACAGCGGACAATGAGCAGTTCTTC. The full variable domain, its missing parts supplied by reference TRBV2 and TRBJ2-1, is EPEVTQTPSHQVTQMGQEVILRCVPISNHLYFYWYRQILGQKVEFLVSFYNNEISEKSEIFDDQFSVERPDGSNFTLKIRSTKLEDSAMYFCASRRTADNEQFFGPGTRLTVL.

The rearrangement uses TRBV28 and TRBJ1-2, with 11 nucleotides matching TRBD1. Germline V gene sequence: CDR1 MDHEN, CDR2 SYDVKM. The junction had 9 bases not matched to a gene; V was cut back by 8 bases and J by 1 base. This CDR3 has 16 amino acids. The CDR3 nucleotides read TGTGCCAGCCGGACAGGGGGCGCGATGGGTAACTATGGCTACACCTTC. Translating it yields CASRTGGAMGNYGYTF.

The chain links TRBV13 to TRBJ1-2, with 8 nucleotides matching TRBD1. CDR3 size: 14 residues. Losses at the gene ends were 4 bases for V and 8 bases for J; bases not matched to a gene: 9. Germline assignment: CDR1 PRHDT and CDR2 FYEKMQ (reference sequence). CDR3 loop: CASSSGTGPLGYTF. CDR3 coding DNA: TGTGCCAGCAGCTCCGGGACAGGCCCTTTGGGCTACACCTTC.

The genes are TRBV18 and TRBJ1-1; D is unresolved. The CDR3 runs to 16 residues. The germline gives CDR1 KGHSH, CDR2 LQKENI. The V gene lost 3 bases and the J gene lost 11 bases, with 25 bases spanning the gap. The CDR3, as DNA: TGTGCCAGCTCACCGCTCGGGGAATCGGTCGAAGTCGGGGCTTTCTTT. Encoded protein: CASSPLGESVEVGAFF.

The gene calls are TRBV4-1 and TRBJ2-3; 10 bases line up with TRBD1. The trim removed 4 bases at V and 5 bases at J, leaving 6 bases unmatched. CDR3 length equals 15 residues. Germline-derived CDR1 and CDR2 are MGHRA and YSYEKL. This chain's CDR3 is CASSRNDRGQDTQYF. The CDR3, as DNA: TGCGCCAGCAGCCGGAACGACAGGGGGCAAGATACGCAGTATTTT.

V gene TRBV6-5 combines with J gene TRBJ1-1; D call uncertain. V was trimmed by 2 bases and J by 3 bases, leaving 10 bases between them. The CDR3 length is 14 residues. Germline V gives CDR1 MNHEY, CDR2 SVGAGI. The CDR3 reads CASSYTRVDTEAFF. CDR3 DNA sequence: TGTGCCAGCAGTTACACACGGGTGGACACTGAAGCTTTCTTT.